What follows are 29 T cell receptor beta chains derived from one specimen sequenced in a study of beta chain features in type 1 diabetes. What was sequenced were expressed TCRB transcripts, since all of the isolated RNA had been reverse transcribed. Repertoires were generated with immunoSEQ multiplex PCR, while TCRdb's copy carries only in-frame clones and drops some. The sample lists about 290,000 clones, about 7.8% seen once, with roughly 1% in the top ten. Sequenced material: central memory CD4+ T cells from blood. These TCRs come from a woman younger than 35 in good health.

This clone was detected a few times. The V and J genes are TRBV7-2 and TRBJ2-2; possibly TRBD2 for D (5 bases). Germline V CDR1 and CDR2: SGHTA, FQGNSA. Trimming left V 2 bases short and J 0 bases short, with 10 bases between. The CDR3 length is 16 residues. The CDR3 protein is CASSLKPGANTGELFF. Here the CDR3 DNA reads TGTGCCAGCAGCTTAAAACCCGGGGCGAACACCGGGGAGCTGTTTTTT.

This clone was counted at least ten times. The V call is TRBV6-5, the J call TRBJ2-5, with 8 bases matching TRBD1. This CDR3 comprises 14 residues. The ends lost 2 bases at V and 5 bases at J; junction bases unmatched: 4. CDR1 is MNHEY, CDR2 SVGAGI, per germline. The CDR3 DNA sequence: TGTGCCAGCAGTTACCCAGGGGGCGGCGAGACCCAGTACTTC. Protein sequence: CASSYPGGGETQYF.

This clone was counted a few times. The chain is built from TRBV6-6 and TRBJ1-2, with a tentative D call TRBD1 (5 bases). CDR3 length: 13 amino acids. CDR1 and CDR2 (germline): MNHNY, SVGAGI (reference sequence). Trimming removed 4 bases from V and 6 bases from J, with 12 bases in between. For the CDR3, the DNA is TGTGCCAGCAGTTTCCCCGGGACGGATGGCTACACCTTC. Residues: CASSFPGTDGYTF.

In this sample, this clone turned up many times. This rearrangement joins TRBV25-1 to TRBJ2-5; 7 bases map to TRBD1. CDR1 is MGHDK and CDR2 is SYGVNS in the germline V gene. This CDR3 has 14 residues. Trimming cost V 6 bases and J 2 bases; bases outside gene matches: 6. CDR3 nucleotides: TGTGCCAGCAGGCAACAGGGGTCACAAGAGACCCAGTACTTC. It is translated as CASRQQGSQETQYF. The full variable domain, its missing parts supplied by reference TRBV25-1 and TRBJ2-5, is EADIYQTPRYLVIGTGKKITLECSQTMGHDKMYWYQQDPGMELHLIHYSYGVNSTEKGDLSSESTVSRIRTEHFPLTLESARPSHTSQYLCASRQQGSQETQYFGPGTRLLVL.

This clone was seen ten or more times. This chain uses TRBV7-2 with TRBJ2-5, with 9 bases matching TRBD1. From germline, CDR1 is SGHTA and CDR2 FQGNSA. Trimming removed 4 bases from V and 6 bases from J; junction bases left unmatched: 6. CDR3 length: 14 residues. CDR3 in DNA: TGTGCCAGCAGCTCCAGACAGGGGGTGCAGACCCAGTACTTC. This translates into CASSSRQGVQTQYF.

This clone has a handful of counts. DNA of the CDR3: TGTGCCAGCTCTAGGGGCGACAGGGCGAACACTGAAGCTTTCTTT. Encoded protein: CASSRGDRANTEAFF. The chain is built from TRBV28 and TRBJ1-1, with 7 positions matching TRBD1. V dropped 8 bases and J dropped 1; count of bases not matched to a gene: 10. The CDR3 runs 15 residues. CDR1 is MDHEN and CDR2 is SYDVKM in the germline V gene.

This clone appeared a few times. The CDR3 DNA sequence: TGTGCCAGCAGCCACTCCGGGGGGGAGGGCACCATATATTTT. This encodes CASSHSGGEGTIYF. The genes are TRBV7-8 and TRBJ1-3; a possible D gene is TRBD1 (5 bases). The germline CDR1 and CDR2 sequences are SGHVS and FQNEAQ. The CDR3 spans 14 residues. V lost 5 bases and J 9 bases, leaving 17 bases between the germline ends.

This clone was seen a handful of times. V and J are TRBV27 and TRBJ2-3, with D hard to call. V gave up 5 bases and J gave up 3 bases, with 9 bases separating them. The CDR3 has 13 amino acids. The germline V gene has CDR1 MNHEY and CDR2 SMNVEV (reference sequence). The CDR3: CASSRMGTDTQYF. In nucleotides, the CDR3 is TGTGCCAGCAGTCGCATGGGGACAGATACGCAGTATTTT.

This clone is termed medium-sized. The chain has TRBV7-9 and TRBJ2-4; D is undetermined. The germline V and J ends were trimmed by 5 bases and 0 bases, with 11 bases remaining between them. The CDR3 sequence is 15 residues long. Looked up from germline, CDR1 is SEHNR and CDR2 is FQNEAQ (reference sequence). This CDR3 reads CASSPVRVAKNIQYF. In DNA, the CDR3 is TGTGCCAGCAGCCCCGTACGGGTAGCCAAAAACATTCAGTACTTC.

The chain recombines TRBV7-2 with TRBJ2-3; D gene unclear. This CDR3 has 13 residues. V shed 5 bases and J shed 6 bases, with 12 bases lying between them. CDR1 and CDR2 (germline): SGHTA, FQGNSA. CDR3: CASSLGAADTQYF. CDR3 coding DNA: TGTGCCAGCAGCCTCGGCGCAGCGGATACGCAGTATTTT.

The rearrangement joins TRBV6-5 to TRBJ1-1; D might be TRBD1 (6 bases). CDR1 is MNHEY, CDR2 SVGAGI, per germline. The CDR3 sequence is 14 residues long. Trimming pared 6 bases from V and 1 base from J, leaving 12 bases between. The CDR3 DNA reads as TGTGCCAGCAGGTCCCAGGGGCCGAACACTGAAGCTTTCTTT. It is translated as CASRSQGPNTEAFF.

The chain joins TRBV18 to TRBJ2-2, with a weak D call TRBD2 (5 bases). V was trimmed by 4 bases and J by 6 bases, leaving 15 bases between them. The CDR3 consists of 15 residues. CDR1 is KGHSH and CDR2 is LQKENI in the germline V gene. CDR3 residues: CASSRSEGTPGELFF. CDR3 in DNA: TGTGCCAGCTCACGGTCAGAGGGAACACCCGGGGAGCTGTTTTTT.

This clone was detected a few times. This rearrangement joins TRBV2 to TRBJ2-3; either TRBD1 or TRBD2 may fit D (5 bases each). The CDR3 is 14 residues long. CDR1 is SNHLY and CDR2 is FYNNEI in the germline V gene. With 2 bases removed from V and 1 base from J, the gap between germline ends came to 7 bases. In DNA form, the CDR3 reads TGTGCCAGCAGTGAAATGGGGGGCACAGATACGCAGTATTTT. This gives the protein CASSEMGGTDTQYF.

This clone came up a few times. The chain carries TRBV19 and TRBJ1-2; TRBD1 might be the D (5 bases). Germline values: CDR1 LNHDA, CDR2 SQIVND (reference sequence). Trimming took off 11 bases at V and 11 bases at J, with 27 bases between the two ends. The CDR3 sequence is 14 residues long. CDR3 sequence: CASGGAGYPPRYTF. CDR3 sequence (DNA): TGTGCCTCGGGCGGGGCAGGGTATCCCCCCCGGTACACCTTC.

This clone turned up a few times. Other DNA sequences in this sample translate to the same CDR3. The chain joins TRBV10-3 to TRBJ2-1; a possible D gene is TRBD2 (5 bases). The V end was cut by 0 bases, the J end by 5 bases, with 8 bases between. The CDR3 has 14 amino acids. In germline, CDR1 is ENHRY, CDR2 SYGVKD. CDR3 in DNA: TGTGCCATCAGTGAGTCTACCGGGAACAATGAGCAGTTCTTC. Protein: CAISESTGNNEQFF.

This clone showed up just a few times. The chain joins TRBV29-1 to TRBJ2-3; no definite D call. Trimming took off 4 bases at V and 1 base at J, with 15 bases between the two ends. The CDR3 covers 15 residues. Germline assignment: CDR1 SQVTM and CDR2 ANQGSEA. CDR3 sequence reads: CSVGKETDRTDTQYF. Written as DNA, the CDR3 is TGCAGCGTTGGAAAGGAAACAGATCGCACAGATACGCAGTATTTT.

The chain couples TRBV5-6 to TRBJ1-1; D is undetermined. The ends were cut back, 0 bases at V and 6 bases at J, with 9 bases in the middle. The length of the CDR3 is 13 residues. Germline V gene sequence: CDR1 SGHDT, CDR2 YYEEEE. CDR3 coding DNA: TGTGCCAGCAGCTTGGGGGTACAGTCTGAAGCTTTCTTT. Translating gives CASSLGVQSEAFF.

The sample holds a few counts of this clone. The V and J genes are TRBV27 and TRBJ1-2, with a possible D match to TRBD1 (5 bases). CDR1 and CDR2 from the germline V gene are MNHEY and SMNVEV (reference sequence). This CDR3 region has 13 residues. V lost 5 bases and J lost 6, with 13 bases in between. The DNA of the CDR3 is TGTGCCAGCAGTCGGGACCAGGTCGATGGCTACACCTTC. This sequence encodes CASSRDQVDGYTF.

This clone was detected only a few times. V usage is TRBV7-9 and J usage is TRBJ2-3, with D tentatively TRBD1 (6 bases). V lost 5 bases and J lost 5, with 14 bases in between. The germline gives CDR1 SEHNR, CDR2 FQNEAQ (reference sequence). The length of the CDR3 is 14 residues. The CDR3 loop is CASSPITGKDTQYF. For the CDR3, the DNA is TGTGCCAGCAGCCCTATTACAGGGAAAGATACGCAGTATTTT.

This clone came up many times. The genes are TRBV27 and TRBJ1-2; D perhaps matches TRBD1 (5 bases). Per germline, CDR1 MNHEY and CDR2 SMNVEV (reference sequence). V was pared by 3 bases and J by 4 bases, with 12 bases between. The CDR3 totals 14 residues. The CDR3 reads CASSFAPGSYGYTF. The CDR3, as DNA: TGTGCCAGCAGTTTTGCACCAGGGAGCTATGGCTACACCTTC.

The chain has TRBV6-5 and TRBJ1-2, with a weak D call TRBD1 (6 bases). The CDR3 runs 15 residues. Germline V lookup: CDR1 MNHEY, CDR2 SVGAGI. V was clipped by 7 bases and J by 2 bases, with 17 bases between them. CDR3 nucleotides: TGTGCCAGCACCCTCTTCGGAGGGGGAAACTATGGCTACACCTTC. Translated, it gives CASTLFGGGNYGYTF.

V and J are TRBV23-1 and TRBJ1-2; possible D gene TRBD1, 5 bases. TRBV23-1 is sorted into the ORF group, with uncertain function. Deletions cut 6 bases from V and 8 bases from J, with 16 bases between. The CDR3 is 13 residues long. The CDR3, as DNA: TGCGCCAGCAGCCGAGGGGACTCGACCGGCTACACCTTC. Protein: CASSRGDSTGYTF.

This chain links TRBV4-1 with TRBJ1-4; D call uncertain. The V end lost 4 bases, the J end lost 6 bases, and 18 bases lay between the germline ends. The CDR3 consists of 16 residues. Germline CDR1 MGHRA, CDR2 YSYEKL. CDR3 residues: CASSRLEAGFDEKLFF. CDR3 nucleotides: TGCGCCAGCAGCCGATTAGAGGCCGGTTTTGATGAAAAACTGTTTTTT.

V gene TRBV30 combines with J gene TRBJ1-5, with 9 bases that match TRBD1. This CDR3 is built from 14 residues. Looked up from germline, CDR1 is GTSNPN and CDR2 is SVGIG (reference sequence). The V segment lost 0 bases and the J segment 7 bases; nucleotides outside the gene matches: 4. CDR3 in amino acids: CAWSVYTGGQPQHF. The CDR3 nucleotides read TGTGCCTGGAGTGTATATACAGGGGGCCAGCCCCAGCATTTT.

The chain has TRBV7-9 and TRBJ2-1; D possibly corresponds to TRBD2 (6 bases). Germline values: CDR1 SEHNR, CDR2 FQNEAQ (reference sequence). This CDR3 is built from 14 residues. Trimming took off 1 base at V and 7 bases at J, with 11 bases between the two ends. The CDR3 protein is CASSLGLRGNEQFF. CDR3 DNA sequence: TGTGCCAGCAGCTTAGGTTTGCGGGGTAATGAGCAGTTCTTC.

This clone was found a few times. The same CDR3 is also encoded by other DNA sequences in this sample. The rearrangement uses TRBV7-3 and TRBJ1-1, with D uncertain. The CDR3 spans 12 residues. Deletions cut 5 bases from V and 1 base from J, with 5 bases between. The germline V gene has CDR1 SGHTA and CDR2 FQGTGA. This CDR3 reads CASSTGNTEAFF. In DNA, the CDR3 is TGTGCCAGCAGCACGGGGAACACTGAAGCTTTCTTT.

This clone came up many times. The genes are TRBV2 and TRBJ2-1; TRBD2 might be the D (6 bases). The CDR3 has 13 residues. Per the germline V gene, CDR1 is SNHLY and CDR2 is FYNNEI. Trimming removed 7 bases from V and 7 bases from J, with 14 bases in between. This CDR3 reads CASTKTRENEQFF. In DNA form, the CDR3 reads TGTGCCAGCACCAAGACGCGGGAAAATGAGCAGTTCTTC.

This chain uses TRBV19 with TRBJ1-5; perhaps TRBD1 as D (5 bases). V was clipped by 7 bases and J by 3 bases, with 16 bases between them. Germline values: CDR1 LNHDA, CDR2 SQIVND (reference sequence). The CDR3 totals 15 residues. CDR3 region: CASTAAGLDNQPQHF. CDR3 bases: TGTGCCAGTACCGCCGCGGGGCTCGACAATCAGCCCCAGCATTTT.

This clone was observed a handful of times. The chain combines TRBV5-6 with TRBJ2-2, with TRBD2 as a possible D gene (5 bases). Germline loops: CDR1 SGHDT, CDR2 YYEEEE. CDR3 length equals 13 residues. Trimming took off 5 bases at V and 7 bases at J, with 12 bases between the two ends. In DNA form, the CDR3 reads TGTGCCAGCAGTCGTCGGACTTTCGGGGAGCTGTTTTTT. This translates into CASSRRTFGELFF.